The entry that follows covers one T cell receptor beta chain sequence. One end of the junction varies from germline; a read error may be responsible. The sample belongs to a study of blood T cell repertoires in COVID-19. Whole-study context: Acute and convalescent COVID-19 specimens originated in the United States, Italy and Spain. T cells, B-cell-depleted T cells, or PBMCs supplied cDNA or gDNA.

CDR3 length: 16 residues. Germline V lookup: CDR1 SGHVS, CDR2 FQNEAQ. In the authors' methods: How many nucleated cells were present was estimated from reference gene primer amplification. The table came from immunoSEQ multiplex PCR; TCRdb's copy has only in-frame clones and leaves some out. V and J calls and clone size are those listed in that table; D and trimming were worked out from the DNA. The sample holds about 220,000 clones, roughly 82% seen once. The source material was peripheral blood. This TCR came from an older woman with acute or convalescent COVID-19. The chain couples TRBV7-8 to TRBJ2-5; 7 positions match TRBD2. This CDR3 reads CASSKSHGGVQGTQYF. CDR3 DNA: TGTGCCAGCAGCAAATCCCATGGGGGGGTTCAAGGGACCCAGTACTTC.